This is a list of T cell receptor beta chains from one sample in a study of blood T cell repertoires in COVID-19. Assay used: immunoSEQ multiplex PCR; TCRdb lists only in-frame clones, some missing. The sample holds roughly 330,000 clones, more than 75% seen once. Sequenced sample: PBMCs or T cells enriched from blood (not recorded which). Every receptor here comes from a woman aged 25 to 45 who had recovered from COVID-19. CDR3s include the opening cysteine and the closing phenylalanine or tryptophan. D genes are given only for firm matches.

V gene: TRBV25-1
D gene: .
J gene: TRBJ1-2
CDR3 protein: CASSELDRDYGYTF
CDR3 DNA: TGTGCCAGCAGTGAATTGGACAGAGATTATGGCTACACCTTC

V gene: TRBV7-2
D gene: TRBD2
J gene: TRBJ2-3
CDR3 protein: CASSLSGGASDTQYF
CDR3 DNA: TGTGCCAGCAGCCTCAGCGGGGGGGCCTCAGATACGCAGTATTTT

V gene: TRBV6-5
D gene: TRBD1
J gene: TRBJ1-2
CDR3 protein: CASSRTSTGGSPDF
CDR3 DNA: TGTGCCAGCAGTCGCACTTCGACAGGGGGCAGTCCGGACTTC

V gene: TRBV3-1/TRBV3-2
D gene: .
J gene: TRBJ1-2
CDR3 protein: CASSQESANYGYTF
CDR3 DNA: TGTGCCAGCAGCCAAGAGTCAGCTAACTATGGCTACACCTTC

V gene: TRBV18
D gene: .
J gene: TRBJ1-1
CDR3 protein: CASSSTGQPLRAEAFF
CDR3 DNA: TGTGCCAGCTCGTCGACCGGGCAACCCCTCAGGGCTGAAGCTTTCTTT

V gene: TRBV6-2/TRBV6-3
D gene: TRBD1
J gene: TRBJ1-2
CDR3 protein: CASSYSRDRGDYGYTF
CDR3 DNA: TGTGCCAGCAGTTACTCCCGGGACAGGGGAGACTATGGCTACACCTTC

V gene: TRBV24-1
D gene: TRBD1
J gene: TRBJ2-7
CDR3 protein: CATSDPTTGAYEQYF
CDR3 DNA: TGTGCCACCAGTGACCCAACGACAGGGGCTTACGAGCAGTACTTC

V gene: TRBV2
D gene: .
J gene: TRBJ1-4
CDR3 protein: CASSGDLTGEKLFF
CDR3 DNA: TGTGCCAGCAGTGGCGACCTCACGGGAGAAAAACTGTTTTTT

V gene: TRBV5-4
D gene: .
J gene: TRBJ1-6
CDR3 protein: CASSSGGLGTSSPLHF
CDR3 DNA: TGTGCCAGCAGCTCGGGGGGGCTGGGCACATCTTCACCCCTCCACTTT

V gene: TRBV18
D gene: TRBD1
J gene: TRBJ1-1
CDR3 protein: CASSPVGTGFVEAFF
CDR3 DNA: TGTGCCAGCTCACCAGTTGGGACAGGTTTCGTTGAAGCTTTCTTT

V gene: TRBV6-4
D gene: .
J gene: TRBJ1-6
CDR3 protein: CASSEGSGNSPLHF
CDR3 DNA: TGTGCCAGCAGTGAAGGGTCGGGGAATTCACCCCTCCACTTT

V gene: TRBV2
D gene: TRBD2
J gene: TRBJ2-5
CDR3 protein: CASFLWTSGGAGETQYF
CDR3 DNA: TGTGCCAGCTTCCTCTGGACTAGCGGGGGGGCCGGAGAGACCCAGTACTTC

V gene: TRBV11-2
D gene: .
J gene: TRBJ1-1
CDR3 protein: CASSSSRGPRIGTEAFF
CDR3 DNA: TGTGCCAGCAGCTCTAGCAGGGGCCCCCGTATTGGAACTGAAGCTTTCTTT

V gene: TRBV11-2
D gene: .
J gene: TRBJ2-6
CDR3 protein: CASSTLFFQGPGANVLTF
CDR3 DNA: TGTGCCAGCAGCACATTATTCTTCCAGGGCCCAGGGGCCAACGTCCTGACTTTC

V gene: TRBV5-1
D gene: .
J gene: TRBJ1-4
CDR3 protein: CASSNGGAYEKLFF
CDR3 DNA: TGCGCCAGCAGTAATGGGGGCGCTTACGAAAAACTGTTTTTT

V gene: TRBV30
D gene: .
J gene: TRBJ2-5
CDR3 protein: CATDSTETQYF
CDR3 DNA: TGTGCCACGGACAGCACAGAGACCCAGTACTTC

V gene: TRBV7-9
D gene: .
J gene: TRBJ2-5
CDR3 protein: CASSLARVSPQETQYF
CDR3 DNA: TGTGCCAGCAGCTTAGCGCGAGTTTCCCCTCAAGAGACCCAGTACTTC

V gene: TRBV7-9
D gene: .
J gene: TRBJ2-3
CDR3 protein: CASSLAGGGGPDTQYF
CDR3 DNA: TGTGCCAGCAGCTTAGCGGGGGGTGGCGGGCCAGATACGCAGTATTTT

V gene: TRBV29-1
D gene: TRBD1
J gene: TRBJ2-3
CDR3 protein: CSGRTGREPDTQYF
CDR3 DNA: TGCAGCGGAAGGACAGGAAGGGAGCCAGATACGCAGTATTTT

V gene: TRBV2
D gene: TRBD1
J gene: TRBJ1-1
CDR3 protein: CASTGGANTEAFF
CDR3 DNA: TGTGCCAGCACAGGGGGCGCGAACACTGAAGCTTTCTTT